The TCR beta chain under discussion was sequenced for a study of cytotoxic CD8 clonotypes in ibrutinib-treated CLL. Study-wide findings and caveats: Having risen at ibrutinib response, clonality had fallen back toward baseline by progression.

Generated by immunoSEQ multiplex PCR, the TCRdb table keeps only in-frame clones and is missing some. The sample has about 300,000 clones, about 64% seen once. This clone was detected a few times. The antigen remains unidentified. This receptor was obtained from a human donor with chronic lymphocytic leukemia. Specimen: PBMCs, collected after 36 months of ibrutinib treatment.

CDR3 in amino acids: CASSLDGLRTQYF. CDR3 DNA: TGTGCCAGCAGTTTAGACGGACTGCGTACGCAGTATTTT. The chain carries TRBV28 and TRBJ2-3; TRBD2 is a possible D gene (5 bases). This CDR3 region has 13 residues. Trimming pared 2 bases from V and 8 bases from J, leaving 11 bases between. Per germline, CDR1 MDHEN and CDR2 SYDVKM.